The subject of this entry is one TCR beta chain. What this receptor recognizes is not known. Base-call qualities are not available, and no considerably larger clone is one nucleotide away. This sample is drawn from a study of Ad26.COV2.S vaccination and SARS-CoV-2 variants listed by TCRdb under 2021. Looking at the study overall: Donors in the vaccine arm were drawn from COV1001, a phase I-IIa trial of Ad26.COV2.S in healthy adults that was multicentre, randomized, double-blind and placebo-controlled. Ad26.COV2.S was given intramuscularly at 5x10^10 or 1x10^11 viral particles, as a single shot or as two shots 56 days apart. Trial participants were randomized into five groups of five: low-dose or high-dose Ad26.COV2.S given once or twice, or placebo on both occasions. Investigators did not know the trial group allocation while performing experiments and assessing outcomes. The TCR-sequenced set comprised around 32 samples: around 20 Ad26.COV2.S vaccine recipients, 5 placebo recipients and 8 SARS-CoV-2 convalescent individuals. Sequencing of the TCRbeta repertoire served to evaluate the specificity and breadth of SARS-CoV-2-reactive T cell receptors following Ad26.COV2.S vaccination.

The immunoSEQ Assay was the method used to sequence TCRbeta CDR3 regions. After extraction, genomic DNA underwent amplification by bias-controlled multiplex PCR, followed by high-throughput sequencing. As for how the authors treated the data: To quantify the absolute abundance of every unique TCRbeta CDR3 region, sequences were collapsed and filtered. T cell fraction was estimated by normalizing TCRbeta template counts to usable DNA, which was measured by amplifying reference genes present in all nucleated cells. Repertoire TCRs were annotated as SARS-CoV-2-specific by exact matching of V gene, CDR3 amino acid sequence and J gene to a known reactive TCR set. The reference SARS-CoV-2 TCR set was obtained from MIRA and was filtered for enrichment in COVID-19-positive ImmuneCODE repertoires, whereby public or cross-reactive TCRs were removed. Drawing on the MIRA antigens, annotated TCRs were analysed further at the level of specific ORF or position within ORF. Breadth was defined as the number of annotated unique rearrangements divided by the total number of unique productive rearrangements, and depth was defined as the summed frequency of the annotated unique rearrangements. Two-sided Wilcoxon rank-sum tests were applied when comparing TCR breadth between groups. TCRdb holds this immuneACCESS table with in-frame rearrangements only. Some clones are missing; in checked studies, unresolved V genes explain under half, and the rest has no known cause. V, J and clone size reflect that table, while D and trimming were determined from the DNA. The table for this sample lists some 340,000 clones; 70% to 90% of them were counted only once. Under 2.5% of the sample comes from the top ten.

Per the publication, the treatment or condition label means: about 20 received Ad26.COV2.S at low or high dose, single or two shots; 5 received placebo; per-sample allocation not given. For vaccine and placebo recipients, the sequenced repertoires came from samples collected on day 63 after the first injection. Between 29 July and 7 August 2020, Cohort 1b enrolled 25 adults aged 18-55 years at one site in Boston, USA. Ad26.COV2.S consisted of a replication-incompetent adenovirus type 26 vector by which a prefusion-stabilized SARS-CoV-2 spike protein from the original Wuhan strain was expressed. Broader findings and caveats from the paper: The authors noted that the TCR breadth and depth analyses may have underestimated total T cell responses. Ad26.COV2.S recipients had higher spike-specific TCR breadth than placebo recipients (P = 0.0014). After vaccination, substantial breadth of spike-specific CD8+ and CD4+ T cell responses was reported. Comparable non-spike TCR breadth was observed between vaccine and placebo recipients, consistent with only spike being contained in the vaccine. The study was not powered to compare responses between vaccine doses or regimens.

Trimming costs V 5 bases and J 0 bases, and their ends lie 14 bases apart. The CDR3 runs 16 amino acids, cysteine and phenylalanine included. Left in the record is the CDR3 DNA by itself, 48 bases read in frame from the first base. CDR1 and CDR2 were assigned from the germline V gene as SGHVS and FQNEAQ. This TCR was sampled from a person aged 18-65 years who received the Ad26.COV2.S COVID-19 vaccine or a placebo. The input for sequencing was peripheral blood, taken in a trial of Ad26.COV2.S vaccine versus placebo. The V gene is TRBV7-8 and the J gene is TRBJ1-5, with no confident D gene call. The CDR3 protein is CASSIMGINSNQPQHF. At the DNA level, the sequence is TGTGCCAGCAGCATCATGGGCATTAATAGCAATCAGCCCCAGCATTTT.